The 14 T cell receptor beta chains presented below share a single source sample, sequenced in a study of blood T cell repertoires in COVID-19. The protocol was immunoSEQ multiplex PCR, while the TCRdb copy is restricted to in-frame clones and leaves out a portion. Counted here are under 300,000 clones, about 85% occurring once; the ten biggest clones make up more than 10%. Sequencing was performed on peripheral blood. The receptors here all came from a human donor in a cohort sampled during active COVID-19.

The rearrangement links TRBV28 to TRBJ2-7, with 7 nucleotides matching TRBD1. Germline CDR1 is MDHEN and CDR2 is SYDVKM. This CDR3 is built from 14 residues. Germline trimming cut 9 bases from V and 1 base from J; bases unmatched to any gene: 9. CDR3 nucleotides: TGTGCCAGTCAGACAGGGTGGGGTTCCTACGAGCAGTACTTC. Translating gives CASQTGWGSYEQYF.

The CDR3 loop is CASSLGLAGENEQFF. The CDR3 bases are TGTGCCAGCAGCTTGGGGCTAGCGGGTGAAAATGAGCAGTTCTTC. The gene calls are TRBV7-2 and TRBJ2-1, with TRBD2 matching 8 bases. J lost 7 bases, V lost 3 bases, and 8 bases had no gene match. The CDR3 totals 15 residues. Looked up from germline, CDR1 is SGHTA and CDR2 is FQGNSA.

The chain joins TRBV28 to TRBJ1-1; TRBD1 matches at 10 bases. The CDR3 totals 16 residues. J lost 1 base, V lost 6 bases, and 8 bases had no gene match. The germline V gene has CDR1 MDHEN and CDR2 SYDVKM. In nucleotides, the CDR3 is TGTGCCAGCAGACCGGACAGGGGGTTACGGAACACTGAAGCTTTCTTT. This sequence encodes CASRPDRGLRNTEAFF.

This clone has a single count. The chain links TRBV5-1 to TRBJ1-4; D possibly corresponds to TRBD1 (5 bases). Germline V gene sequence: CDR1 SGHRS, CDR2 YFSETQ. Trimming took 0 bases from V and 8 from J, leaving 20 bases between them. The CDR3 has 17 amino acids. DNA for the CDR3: TGCGCCAGCAGCTTGGAGGCCGGGACCCCGGCGGGAGAAAAACTGTTTTTT. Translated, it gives CASSLEAGTPAGEKLFF.

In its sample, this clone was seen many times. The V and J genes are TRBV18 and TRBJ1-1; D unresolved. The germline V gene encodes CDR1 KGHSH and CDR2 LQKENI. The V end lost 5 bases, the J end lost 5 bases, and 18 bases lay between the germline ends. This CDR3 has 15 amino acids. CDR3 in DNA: TGTGCCAGCTCAGGATTCGAGGCTTCGGCGACTGAAGCTTTCTTT. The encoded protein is CASSGFEASATEAFF.

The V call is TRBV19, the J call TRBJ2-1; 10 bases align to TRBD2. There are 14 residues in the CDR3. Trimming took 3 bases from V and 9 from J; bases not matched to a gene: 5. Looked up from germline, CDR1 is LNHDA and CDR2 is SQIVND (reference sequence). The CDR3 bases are TGTGCCAGTAGTATTCAAATAGCGGGAGGTGAGCAGTTCTTC. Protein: CASSIQIAGGEQFF.

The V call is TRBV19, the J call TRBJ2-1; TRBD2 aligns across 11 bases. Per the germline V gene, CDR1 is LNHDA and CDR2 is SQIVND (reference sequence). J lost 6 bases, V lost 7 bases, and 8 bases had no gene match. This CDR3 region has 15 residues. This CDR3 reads CASKQIAGGPNEQFF. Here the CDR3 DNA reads TGTGCCAGTAAGCAAATAGCGGGAGGGCCCAATGAGCAGTTCTTC. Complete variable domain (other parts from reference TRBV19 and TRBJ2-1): DGGITQSPKYLFRKEGQNVTLSCEQNLNHDAMYWYRQDPGQGLRLIYYSQIVNDFQKGDIAEGYSVSREKKESFPLTVTSAQKNPTAFYLCASKQIAGGPNEQFFGPGTRLTVL.

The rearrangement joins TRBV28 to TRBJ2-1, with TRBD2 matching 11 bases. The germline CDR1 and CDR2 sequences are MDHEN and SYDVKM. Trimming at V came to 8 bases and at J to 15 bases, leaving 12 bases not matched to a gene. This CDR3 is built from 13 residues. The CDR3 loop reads CASRGLAGRRMFF. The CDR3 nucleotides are TGTGCCAGCCGAGGACTAGCGGGTAGGCGGATGTTCTTC.

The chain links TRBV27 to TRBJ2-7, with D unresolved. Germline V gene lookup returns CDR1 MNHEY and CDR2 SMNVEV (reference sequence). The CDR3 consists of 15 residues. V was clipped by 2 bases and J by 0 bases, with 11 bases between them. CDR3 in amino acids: CASSLVVDSSYEQYF. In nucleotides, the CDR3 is TGTGCCAGCAGTTTAGTGGTAGATAGCTCCTACGAGCAGTACTTC.

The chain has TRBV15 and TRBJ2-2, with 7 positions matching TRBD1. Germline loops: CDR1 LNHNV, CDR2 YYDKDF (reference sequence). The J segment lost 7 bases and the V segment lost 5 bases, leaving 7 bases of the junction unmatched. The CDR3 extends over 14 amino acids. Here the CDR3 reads CATSRRQGNGELFF. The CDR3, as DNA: TGTGCCACCAGCCGCCGACAGGGAAACGGGGAGCTGTTTTTT.

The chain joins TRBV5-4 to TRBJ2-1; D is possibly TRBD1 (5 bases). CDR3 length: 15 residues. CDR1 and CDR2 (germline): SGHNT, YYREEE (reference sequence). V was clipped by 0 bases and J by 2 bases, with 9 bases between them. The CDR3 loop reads CASSLGQGTYNEQFF. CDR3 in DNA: TGTGCCAGCAGCTTGGGCCAGGGTACCTACAATGAGCAGTTCTTC. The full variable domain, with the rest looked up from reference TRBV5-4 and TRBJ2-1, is ETGVTQSPTHLIKTRGQQVTLRCSSQSGHNTVSWYQQALGQGPQFIFQYYREEENGRGNFPPRFSGLQFPNYSSELNVNALELDDSALYLCASSLGQGTYNEQFFGPGTRLTVL.

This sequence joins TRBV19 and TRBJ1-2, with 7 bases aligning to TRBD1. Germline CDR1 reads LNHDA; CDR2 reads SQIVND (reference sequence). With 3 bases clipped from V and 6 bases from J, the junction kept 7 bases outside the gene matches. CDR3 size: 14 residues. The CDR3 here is CASSMTGKVDGYTF. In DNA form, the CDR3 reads TGTGCCAGTAGTATGACAGGGAAAGTGGATGGCTACACCTTC.

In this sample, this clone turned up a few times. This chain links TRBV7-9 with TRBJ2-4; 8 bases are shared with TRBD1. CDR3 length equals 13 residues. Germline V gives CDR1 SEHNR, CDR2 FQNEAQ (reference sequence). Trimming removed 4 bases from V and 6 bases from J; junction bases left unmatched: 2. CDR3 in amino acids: CASSSGQGNIQYF. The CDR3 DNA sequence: TGTGCCAGCAGCTCTGGACAGGGAAACATTCAGTACTTC.

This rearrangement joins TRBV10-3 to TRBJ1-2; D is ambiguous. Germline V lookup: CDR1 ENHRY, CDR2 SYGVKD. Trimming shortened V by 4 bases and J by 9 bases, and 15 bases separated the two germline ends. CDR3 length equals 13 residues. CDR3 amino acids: CAISVLEEIRYTF. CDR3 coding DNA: TGTGCCATCAGTGTTTTGGAGGAGATACGCTACACCTTC.